The rows below give T cell receptor beta chains drawn from one sample of a study of cytomegalovirus exposure and HLA in healthy donors. The table came from immunoSEQ multiplex PCR; TCRdb's copy has only in-frame clones and leaves some out. The top ten hold less than 2% of the sample, which has about 140,000 clones, almost 85% seen once. The sample consisted of PBMCs. Receptors were obtained from a woman aged 35 to 49 in good health and CMV-seronegative. The CDR3 runs from the conserved cysteine through the conserved F or W. The D gene is left open where the match is weak. Expanded clones get a size class; other rows say once, few or many, or leave the size out.

j_call v_call cdr3_length clone_size d_call cdr3_nt cdr3_aa
TRBJ2-1 TRBV7-3 15 - TRBD1 TGTGCCAGCAGCCCCCGGACAGGCTCCTACAATGAGCAGTTCTTC CASSPRTGSYNEQFF
TRBJ1-1 TRBV5-1 13 - - TGCGCCACCCAGCGGAGTTTGAACACTGAAGCTTTCTTT CATQRSLNTEAFF
TRBJ2-7 TRBV15 14 - TRBD1 TGTGCCACCAGCCCATGGACAGGGGGCTACGAGCAGTACTTC CATSPWTGGYEQYF
TRBJ2-1 TRBV19 19 - TRBD2 TGTGCCAGTAATTCTGTCCCGGGACTAGCGGGAGTGACCTACAATGAGCAGTTCTTC CASNSVPGLAGVTYNEQFF
TRBJ2-1 TRBV28 17 few - TGTGCCAGCAGTTTATGGTCCGCTACCTCTTCTTACAATGAGCAGTTCTTC CASSLWSATSSYNEQFF
TRBJ1-2 TRBV5-1 15 few - TGCGCCAGCAGCTTCAGTGGAGGTGGCAATTATGGCTACACCTTC CASSFSGGGNYGYTF
TRBJ2-2 TRBV2 16 - TRBD1 TGTGCCAGCAGTGAACGGGGGACAGGGGGTACCGGGGAGCTGTTTTTT CASSERGTGGTGELFF
TRBJ2-5 TRBV15 18 - TRBD2 TGTGCCACCAGCTCCCGACTGTTAGGACTAGCGGGAGTCGGAAAGCAGTACTTC CATSSRLLGLAGVGKQYF
TRBJ2-3 TRBV5-3 15 - - TGTGCCAGAAGCTCACTAGAAAGCCGCACAGATACGCAGTATTTT CARSSLESRTDTQYF
TRBJ2-2 TRBV5-1 16 few - TGCGCCAGCAGCTTGAATGGGGCAGGTTACACCGGGGAGCTGTTTTTT CASSLNGAGYTGELFF
TRBJ2-7 TRBV20-1 11 few - TGCAGTGCTAGAGACCTACAGAGGCAGTACTTC CSARDLQRQYF
TRBJ1-5 TRBV19 14 - - TGTGCCAGTAGCCTCCAAGGATGGAGTCAGCCCCAGCATTTT CASSLQGWSQPQHF
TRBJ2-5 TRBV29-1 13 - TRBD2 TGCAGCGTTAGAGGGGCGGGAGGAGAGACCCAGTACTTC CSVRGAGGETQYF
TRBJ1-2 TRBV19 13 - - TGTGCCAGTAGTCGCCCGAGCTTATGGGGCTACACCTTC CASSRPSLWGYTF
TRBJ2-3 TRBV7-9 13 - TRBD1 TGTGCCAGCAGCCCTGGGACAGCTGATACGCAGTATTTT CASSPGTADTQYF
TRBJ1-2 TRBV28 12 once - TGTGCCAGCAGTCCCTACAGGGATGGCTACACCTTC CASSPYRDGYTF
TRBJ2-3 TRBV27 16 few - TGTGCCAGCAGTTTAAATCGGGGGGCTTGGTCAGATACGCAGTATTTT CASSLNRGAWSDTQYF
TRBJ1-2 TRBV28 15 - TRBD1 TGTGCCAGCACTCTGACAGGGGTGGGTAACTATGGCTACACCTTC CASTLTGVGNYGYTF
TRBJ2-1 TRBV9 20 - TRBD2 TGTGCCAGCAGCGTAGTATTAGCGGGACCCGGACGAAGCTCCTACAATGAGCAGTTCTTC CASSVVLAGPGRSSYNEQFF
TRBJ2-7 TRBV7-9 15 - - TGTGCCAGCAGCTTAGTCATAGCGGATCCCTACGAGCAGTACTTC CASSLVIADPYEQYF
TRBJ2-7 TRBV10-3 11 - - TGTGCCATCAGTGACGGCTACGAGCAGTACTTC CAISDGYEQYF
TRBJ1-2 TRBV5-4 14 - TRBD1 TGTGCCAGCAGCTCACAGGGGGAAAACTATGGCTACACCTTC CASSSQGENYGYTF